The rows below give T cell receptor beta chains drawn from one sample of a study of T cell changes during pregnancy in multiple sclerosis. Clones were read by immunoSEQ multiplex PCR, and TCRdb kept only the in-frame ones, dropping some. The table records about 17,000 clones, around 90% of them present only once. Specimen: CD8+ T cells from peripheral blood mononuclear cells, collected after pregnancy. These receptors all come from a female donor in good health, enrolled as a control in a pregnancy study. Both conserved end residues are part of each CDR3. The D gene is left open where the match is weak. Not every row has a clone size; where given, it reads once, few, many or a size class.

cdr3_length	v_call	d_call	j_call	clone_size	cdr3_aa	cdr3_nt
14	TRBV28	TRBD2	TRBJ2-7	NA	CASSFFAGDYEQYF	TGTGCCAGCAGTTTCTTCGCGGGAGACTACGAGCAGTACTTC
16	TRBV21-1	NA	TRBJ2-7	NA	CASSKAGQGATYEQYF	TGTGCCAGCAGCAAAGCCGGACAGGGGGCCACCTACGAGCAGTACTTC
13	TRBV29-1	TRBD2	TRBJ2-7	NA	CSAAGTSGGEQYF	TGCAGCGCAGCCGGGACTAGCGGGGGTGAGCAGTACTTC
18	TRBV7-9	TRBD2	TRBJ2-1	NA	CASSPANKGGTSGNEQFF	TGTGCCAGCAGCCCTGCCAACAAGGGGGGGACTAGCGGAAATGAGCAGTTCTTC
13	TRBV27	NA	TRBJ1-3	NA	CASSANSGNTIYF	TGTGCCAGCAGTGCGAACTCTGGAAACACCATATATTTT
13	TRBV5-6	NA	TRBJ1-1	NA	CASSWGESRFTFF	TGTGCCAGCAGCTGGGGGGAATCCCGTTTTACTTTCTTT
13	TRBV6-5	NA	TRBJ2-5	NA	CASSYGGGETQYF	TGTGCCAGCAGTTACGGGGGAGGTGAGACCCAGTACTTC
17	TRBV5-1	NA	TRBJ1-6	NA	CASSLSGESSYNSPLHF	TGCGCCAGCAGCTTGTCCGGGGAGAGCTCCTATAATTCACCCCTCCACTTT
15	TRBV21-1	NA	TRBJ1-1	NA	CASSKDKGSNTEAFF	TGTGCCAGCAGCAAAGATAAGGGGTCGAACACTGAAGCTTTCTTT
14	TRBV19	NA	TRBJ2-7	NA	CASSMGPNSYEQYF	TGTGCCAGTAGTATGGGGCCTAATTCCTACGAGCAGTACTTC
15	TRBV29-1	TRBD2	TRBJ2-1	NA	CSVEGSGGLLNEQFF	TGCAGCGTTGAAGGTAGCGGGGGTCTCCTCAATGAGCAGTTCTTC
15	TRBV7-9	TRBD2	TRBJ2-1	NA	CASSRTSGAHNEQFF	TGTGCCAGCAGCAGGACTAGCGGGGCACACAATGAGCAGTTCTTC
14	TRBV19	NA	TRBJ2-7	NA	CASSYQGSSYEQYF	TGTGCCAGTAGCTACCAGGGAAGCTCCTACGAGCAGTACTTC
16	TRBV4-2	TRBD2	TRBJ2-1	NA	CASSQELAGGHDEQFF	TGTGCCAGCAGCCAAGAGCTAGCGGGAGGGCATGATGAGCAGTTCTTC
15	TRBV15	NA	TRBJ2-5	NA	CATSRDRANRETQYF	TGTGCCACCAGCAGAGATCGAGCAAATAGAGAGACCCAGTACTTC
11	TRBV7-9	NA	TRBJ2-1	NA	CASSYPDEQFF	TGTGCCAGCAGCTATCCCGATGAGCAGTTCTTC
16	TRBV27	TRBD2	TRBJ2-5	NA	CASSPGTSGGRRTQYF	TGTGCCAGCAGTCCAGGGACTAGCGGGGGGCGGCGGACCCAGTACTTC
15	TRBV9	TRBD1	TRBJ2-3	NA	CASSQGQGWTDTQYF	TGTGCCAGCAGCCAGGGACAGGGGTGGACAGATACGCAGTATTTT
12	TRBV7-9	NA	TRBJ2-7	NA	CASSLIFDEQYF	TGTGCCAGCAGCTTAATTTTCGACGAGCAGTACTTC
15	TRBV6-6	TRBD2	TRBJ2-7	NA	CASSIGLAGAYEQYF	TGTGCCAGCAGTATAGGACTAGCGGGGGCCTACGAGCAGTACTTC
13	TRBV29-1	NA	TRBJ1-4	NA	CSVDTAVGEKLFF	TGCAGCGTTGACACAGCTGTTGGGGAAAAACTGTTTTTT
17	TRBV9	TRBD1	TRBJ1-2	NA	CASSVELGQGANYGYTF	TGTGCCAGCAGCGTAGAACTGGGTCAGGGGGCAAACTATGGCTACACCTTC
11	TRBV2	NA	TRBJ1-1	NA	CASIPDTEAFF	TGTGCCAGCATCCCCGACACTGAAGCTTTCTTT
11	TRBV28	NA	TRBJ2-7	NA	CASSQYGEQYF	TGTGCCAGCAGCCAATACGGGGAGCAGTACTTC
14	TRBV30	TRBD1	TRBJ1-2	NA	CAWSIQGVLRGYTF	TGTGCCTGGAGTATACAGGGGGTGCTGAGGGGCTACACCTTC
21	TRBV15	TRBD2	TRBJ2-2	NA	CATTRTSGRTPDKRNTGELFF	TGTGCCACCACCCGGACTAGCGGGAGGACTCCAGATAAAAGGAACACCGGGGAGCTGTTTTTT
16	TRBV5-1	NA	TRBJ2-3	NA	CASSARGGGNTDTQYF	TGCGCCAGCAGCGCCCGAGGGGGCGGGAACACAGATACGCAGTATTTT
14	TRBV5-6	NA	TRBJ2-7	once	CASSFLRSSYEQYF	TGTGCCAGCAGCTTTTTAAGGAGCTCCTACGAGCAGTACTTC
15	TRBV5-4	NA	TRBJ1-5	NA	CASSLQGMSDQPQHF	TGTGCCAGCAGCCTCCAGGGGATGTCCGATCAGCCCCAGCATTTT
14	TRBV4-1	NA	TRBJ2-7	once	CASSQDGRGYEQYF	TGCGCCAGCAGCCAAGATGGAAGGGGCTACGAGCAGTACTTC
14	TRBV19	NA	TRBJ2-1	NA	CASSPGHLGNEQFF	TGTGCCAGTAGTCCGGGACACCTTGGGAATGAGCAGTTCTTC
15	TRBV6-6	NA	TRBJ2-3	NA	CASSYRGSSTDTQYF	TGTGCCAGCAGTTATCGGGGGTCTAGCACAGATACGCAGTATTTT
12	TRBV7-9	NA	TRBJ2-7	NA	CASSLDYYEQYF	TGTGCCAGCAGCTTGGACTACTACGAGCAGTACTTC
17	TRBV21-1	NA	TRBJ1-5	NA	CASSTGQADTYNQPQHF	TGTGCCAGCAGCACCGGACAGGCCGATACCTACAATCAGCCCCAGCATTTT
15	TRBV9	NA	TRBJ2-1	NA	CASSANEQWSPGQFF	TGTGCCAGCAGCGCAAACGAGCAATGGTCCCCGGGGCAGTTCTTC
12	TRBV29-1	NA	TRBJ1-2	medium-sized	CSAGGSFYGYTF	TGCAGCGCGGGGGGGAGCTTCTATGGCTACACCTTC
15	TRBV7-9	TRBD1	TRBJ2-7	NA	CASSTTGIGSYEQYF	TGTGCCAGCAGCACGACAGGGATTGGGTCCTACGAGCAGTACTTC
12	TRBV5-4	NA	TRBJ2-1	NA	CASSLTGNEQFF	TGTGCCAGCAGCTTGACTGGCAATGAGCAGTTCTTC
16	TRBV5-1	TRBD1	TRBJ2-7	NA	CASSRGGQGGRDEQYF	TGCGCCAGCAGCAGGGGAGGACAGGGGGGCCGTGACGAGCAGTACTTC
15	TRBV28	TRBD1	TRBJ2-3	NA	CASNPDRGSTDTQYF	TGTGCCAGCAACCCGGACAGGGGAAGCACAGATACGCAGTATTTT
15	TRBV19	TRBD2	TRBJ2-1	once	CATESPGLASNEQFF	TGTGCCACCGAATCTCCGGGACTAGCGTCCAATGAGCAGTTCTTC
15	TRBV6-5	NA	TRBJ1-2	NA	CASSYSRQTVWGYTF	TGTGCCAGCAGTTACTCGAGGCAGACCGTCTGGGGCTACACCTTC
13	TRBV29-1	NA	TRBJ2-2	NA	CSVEPGNTGELFF	TGCAGCGTTGAACCAGGGAACACCGGGGAGCTGTTTTTT
13	TRBV7-8	NA	TRBJ1-3	NA	CASTGSPGNTIYF	TGTGCCAGCACTGGGAGCCCTGGAAACACCATATATTTT
15	TRBV15	NA	TRBJ2-3	NA	CATSRDGTLSDTQYF	TGTGCCACCAGCAGAGACGGGACTCTTTCAGATACGCAGTATTTT
16	TRBV11-2	NA	TRBJ2-1	few	CASSLAPGIQYNEQFF	TGTGCCAGCAGCTTAGCTCCAGGGATTCAATACAATGAGCAGTTCTTC
13	TRBV19	NA	TRBJ1-1	NA	CASKTGVGSEAFF	TGTGCCAGTAAGACAGGCGTCGGGTCTGAAGCTTTCTTT
16	TRBV6-4	NA	TRBJ1-1	few	CASSDSSRTENTEAFF	TGTGCCAGCAGTGACTCGAGTCGGACAGAGAACACTGAAGCTTTCTTT
14	TRBV7-8	TRBD1	TRBJ1-2	NA	CASSPLQGGPFDTF	TGTGCCAGCAGCCCTTTACAGGGGGGCCCTTTCGACACCTTC